The subject of this entry is one TCR beta chain. Germline V gives CDR1 GTSNPN, CDR2 SVGIG (reference sequence). The CDR3 is 13 amino acids. V shed 2 bases and J shed 8 bases, with 12 bases lying between them. These data are taken from a study of chemoradiotherapy in HPV16-positive cancers. Only in-frame clones appear in the TCRdb table, and some are missing; sequencing was by immunoSEQ multiplex PCR. In the table there are around 25,000 clones, around 90% of which are singletons. The clonotype originates from a human donor with HPV-associated anogenital cancer. The sequenced sample was blood, obtained from a patient who underwent chemoradiotherapy. J is TRBJ1-4 and V is TRBV30, with D possibly TRBD1 on 5 matching bases. The CDR3 is CAWSFQGNEKLFF. In DNA form, the CDR3 reads TGTGCCTGGAGTTTTCAGGGAAACGAAAAACTGTTTTTT.